Shown below are 32 T cell receptor beta chains from a single sample sequenced in a study of blood T cell repertoires in COVID-19. Repertoires were generated with immunoSEQ multiplex PCR, while TCRdb's copy carries only in-frame clones and drops some. Of approximately 70,000 clones in the sample, 91% were seen once. Sequencing input: peripheral blood. The origin of the receptors is a woman aged 60-75 years with active COVID-19.

This sequence joins TRBV5-4 and TRBJ2-3; 8 nucleotides align to TRBD2. This CDR3 region has 14 residues. Looked up from germline, CDR1 is SGHNT and CDR2 is YYREEE (reference sequence). Trimming removed 5 bases from V and 2 bases from J; junction bases left unmatched: 4. The CDR3 DNA follows: TGTGCCAGCAGTTTTAGCGGGACCACAGATACGCAGTATTTT. It specifies CASSFSGTTDTQYF.

The gene calls are TRBV19 and TRBJ2-3, with 8 bases aligning to TRBD1. V gave up 6 bases and J gave up 3 bases; unmatched junction bases: 2. Germline V gene sequence: CDR1 LNHDA, CDR2 SQIVND (reference sequence). This CDR3 is 13 amino acids long. CDR3 in DNA: TGTGCCAGTAGGCAGGGGGCAACAGATACGCAGTATTTT. It yields the protein CASRQGATDTQYF.

CDR3 protein: CASSWDRDRGDEQYF. The DNA for the CDR3 is TGTGCCAGCAGCTGGGACCGGGACAGGGGCGACGAGCAGTACTTC. The genes are TRBV11-2 and TRBJ2-7; 10 positions agree with TRBD1. After removal of 4 bases from V and 5 bases from J, the junction contained 8 bases not matched to a gene. There are 15 residues in the CDR3. Per germline, CDR1 SGHAT and CDR2 FQNNGV.

J is TRBJ2-5 and V is TRBV15; D is unclear. The CDR3 is 14 residues long. Germline V gives CDR1 LNHNV, CDR2 YYDKDF (reference sequence). Trimming took off 0 bases at V and 5 bases at J, with 10 bases between the two ends. CDR3 region: CATSRDRRGETQYF. In DNA, the CDR3 is TGTGCCACCAGCAGAGACCGGCGAGGCGAGACCCAGTACTTC.

This chain links TRBV5-1 with TRBJ2-7, with 9 bases identical to TRBD2. The CDR3 runs to 16 residues. V dropped 3 bases and J dropped 4; count of bases not matched to a gene: 11. CDR1 and CDR2 from the germline V gene are SGHRS and YFSETQ. The chain's CDR3 is CASSSALSGSWYEQYF. Written as DNA, the CDR3 is TGCGCCAGCAGCTCGGCCCTTAGCGGGAGTTGGTACGAGCAGTACTTC.

The chain links TRBV28 to TRBJ2-2, with D possibly matching TRBD2 (7 bases). V was cut by 6 bases and J by 6 bases, with 17 bases left in between. This CDR3 has 15 residues. The V gene's germline CDR1 is MDHEN and CDR2 SYDVKM. The CDR3 reads CASSHSTGRAGELFF. The CDR3, as DNA: TGTGCCAGCAGCCACAGTACAGGGAGGGCCGGGGAGCTGTTTTTT. Drawing the rest from reference TRBV28 and TRBJ2-2, the complete variable domain is DVKVTQSSRYLVKRTGEKVFLECVQDMDHENMFWYRQDPGLGLRLIYFSYDVKMKEKGDIPEGYSVSREKKERFSLILESASTNQTSMYLCASSHSTGRAGELFFGEGSRLTVL.

This chain joins TRBV18 and TRBJ2-3, with 8 bases lining up with TRBD2. The V and J ends lost 8 bases and 0 bases, in that order; junction bases with no gene match: 7. This CDR3 spans 15 amino acids. Germline loops: CDR1 KGHSH, CDR2 LQKENI. CDR3 residues: CASLGASGSTDTQYF. CDR3 DNA: TGTGCCAGCCTTGGGGCTAGCGGGAGCACAGATACGCAGTATTTT.

The chain recombines TRBV12-3 or TRBV12-4 with TRBJ2-1, with 7 bases identical to TRBD2. This CDR3 is built from 13 residues. V gave up 6 bases and J gave up 9 bases; unmatched junction bases: 8. The CDR3 nucleotides are TGTGCCAGCAGGATAGCGGGCGAGATTGAGCAGTTCTTC. This encodes CASRIAGEIEQFF.

This CDR3 is CASSVSDRGGTDTQYF. CDR3 coding DNA: TGTGCCAGCAGCGTATCGGACAGGGGGGGCACAGATACGCAGTATTTT. The rearrangement links TRBV21-1 to TRBJ2-3; the table's D call, TRBD1, has no DNA check behind it. TRBV21-1 is reported as a pseudogene. The CDR3 totals 16 residues.

Details on this clone: No DNA is shown, since the ends of the CDR3 on it are uncertain; the CDR3 is the one TCRdb lists. V usage is TRBV4-1 and J usage is TRBJ2-1; the tabulated D call, TRBD1, remains unverified against the DNA. Germline values: CDR1 MGHRA, CDR2 YSYEKL. From its first to its last residue, the CDR3 has 18 amino acids. CDR3 sequence reads: CASSQEAGVPGSYNEQFF.

The chain links TRBV6-5 to TRBJ1-2, with 10 bases fitting TRBD1. Per germline, CDR1 MNHEY and CDR2 SVGAGI. The CDR3 totals 14 residues. Unmatched junction bases numbered 12, after V lost 9 bases and J lost 8 bases. Written as DNA, the CDR3 is TGTGCCAGTACCAGACAGGGGGCATTGGGGGGCTACACCTTC. Protein product: CASTRQGALGGYTF.

This sequence joins TRBV18 and TRBJ2-7; 10 bases line up with TRBD2. The V segment lost 11 bases and the J segment 4 bases; nucleotides outside the gene matches: 14. Looked up from germline, CDR1 is KGHSH and CDR2 is LQKENI. This CDR3 contains 15 residues. The CDR3 sequence: CAGINLSGRAYEQYF. CDR3 in DNA: TGTGCCGGCATCAACTTAAGCGGGAGGGCGTACGAGCAGTACTTC.

The chain carries TRBV30 and TRBJ1-2, with D possibly being TRBD1 (6 bases). The CDR3 sequence is 12 residues long. CDR1 and CDR2 (germline): GTSNPN, SVGIG (reference sequence). V was pared by 2 bases and J by 6 bases, with 10 bases between. The CDR3 DNA sequence: TGTGCCTGGAGTCAGGGGATAGATGGCTACACCTTC. It codes for CAWSQGIDGYTF.

This clone was seen only once. As DNA, the CDR3 is TGTGCCAGCAGCCAAGGGGGACTAGCGGGAGTTTACGAGCAGTTCTTC. Its translation is CASSQGGLAGVYEQFF. V is TRBV4-2 and J is TRBJ2-1; 14 bases align to TRBD2. There are 16 residues in the CDR3. Per germline, CDR1 LGHNA and CDR2 YNFKEQ. The junction had 6 bases not matched to a gene; V was cut back by 1 base and J by 10 bases.

The rearrangement uses TRBV28 and TRBJ1-5, with TRBD1 as a possible D gene (5 bases). The germline V and J ends were trimmed by 6 bases and 1 base, with 19 bases remaining between them. The germline V gene encodes CDR1 MDHEN and CDR2 SYDVKM. The length of the CDR3 is 17 residues. This chain's CDR3 is CASSPLDWGESNQPQHF. The CDR3 DNA reads TGTGCCAGCAGCCCCCTCGATTGGGGGGAGAGCAATCAGCCCCAGCATTTT.

This rearrangement joins TRBV7-9 to TRBJ2-3; a weak D match, TRBD2 (6 bases). V lost 5 bases to trimming and J lost 0 bases, with 18 bases between them. CDR1 is SEHNR, CDR2 FQNEAQ, per germline (reference sequence). The CDR3 covers 17 residues. This chain's CDR3 is CASSQYRTISSTDTQYF. CDR3 DNA sequence: TGTGCCAGCAGCCAATACAGGACTATCTCTAGCACAGATACGCAGTATTTT.

V is TRBV15 and J is TRBJ2-3; possibly TRBD2 for D (5 bases). The CDR3 is made up of 18 amino acids. V shed 0 bases and J shed 3 bases, with 19 bases lying between them. CDR1 is LNHNV, CDR2 YYDKDF, per germline (reference sequence). As DNA, the CDR3 is TGTGCCACCAGCAGAGAGTTGCCAGGCGCGGGCTTTACAGATACGCAGTATTTT. Encoded protein: CATSRELPGAGFTDTQYF.

The chain links TRBV30 to TRBJ2-1; D remains ambiguous. This CDR3 comprises 13 residues. Germline CDR1 and CDR2: GTSNPN and SVGIG (reference sequence). V lost 2 bases and J lost 0, with 5 bases in between. The CDR3 DNA sequence: TGTGCCTGGAGTAAGCACTCCTACAATGAGCAGTTCTTC. As protein: CAWSKHSYNEQFF.

The rearrangement joins TRBV5-1 to TRBJ2-1, with TRBD1 identical over 10 bases. Germline V gene lookup returns CDR1 SGHRS and CDR2 YFSETQ. The CDR3 contains 14 residues. J lost 8 bases, V lost 7 bases, and 9 bases had no gene match. CDR3 bases: TGCGCCAGCCGACGACAGGGGGCTCGGTATGAGCAGTTCTTC. This translates into CASRRQGARYEQFF.

This chain joins TRBV14 and TRBJ1-4; D unclear. Trimming left V 1 base short and J 3 bases short, with 12 bases between. From germline, CDR1 is SGHDN and CDR2 FVKESK. There are 16 residues in the CDR3. The CDR3 spells CASSQVGRGSNEKLFF. CDR3 DNA: TGTGCCAGCAGCCAAGTGGGCCGGGGATCTAATGAAAAACTGTTTTTT.

The rearrangement links TRBV6-6 to TRBJ1-2; 8 bases align to TRBD1. Germline assignment: CDR1 MNHNY and CDR2 SVGAGI (reference sequence). V lost 6 bases to trimming and J lost 4 bases; unmatched junction nucleotides: 16. The CDR3 has 17 amino acids. CDR3 in DNA: TGTGCCAGCAGCCGACCCCGGACAGGGTCGGCATCCTATGGCTACACCTTC. Protein: CASSRPRTGSASYGYTF.

The rearrangement links TRBV7-2 to TRBJ1-2; no clear D. Trimming removed 6 bases at V and 9 bases at J, with 17 bases between. The germline CDR1 and CDR2 sequences are SGHTA and FQGNSA. The CDR3 extends over 13 amino acids. The CDR3, as DNA: TGTGCCAGCAGTCGCCCCGGACTCTTACGCTACACCTTC. This codes for CASSRPGLLRYTF.

This chain connects TRBV4-1 to TRBJ2-3; D might be TRBD2 (5 bases). Germline CDR1 MGHRA, CDR2 YSYEKL. The length of the CDR3 is 18 residues. The V gene lost 0 bases and the J gene lost 0 bases, with 16 bases spanning the gap. CDR3 bases: TGCGCCAGCAGCCAAGATCGCTCAACTAGGAGGAGCACAGATACGCAGTATTTT. Residues: CASSQDRSTRRSTDTQYF.

The J gene is TRBJ2-2, the V gene TRBV5-1; D is perhaps TRBD1 (7 bases). Per the germline V gene, CDR1 is SGHRS and CDR2 is YFSETQ. Deletions cut 4 bases from V and 7 bases from J, with 17 bases between. The CDR3 is made up of 15 amino acids. In DNA, the CDR3 is TGCGCCAGCAGCCCAGGGGGGAGTGGTGGCGGGGAGCTGTTTTTT. Translation: CASSPGGSGGGELFF.

This clone was recorded once. This chain uses TRBV7-9 with TRBJ1-2; possible D gene TRBD1, 5 bases. Germline CDR1 reads SEHNR; CDR2 reads FQNEAQ (reference sequence). This CDR3 has 15 amino acids. The germline V and J ends were trimmed by 5 bases and 2 bases, with 15 bases remaining between them. CDR3 in amino acids: CASSRGDWANYGYTF. CDR3 coding DNA: TGTGCCAGCAGCCGTGGGGACTGGGCGAACTATGGCTACACCTTC.

J is TRBJ1-5 and V is TRBV5-6; D call uncertain. The CDR3 loop spans 12 amino acids. V was pared by 2 bases and J by 3 bases, with 3 bases between. Germline CDR1 SGHDT, CDR2 YYEEEE. The CDR3 coding sequence is TGTGCCAGCAGCTTTATCAATCAGCCCCAGCATTTT. Amino acids: CASSFINQPQHF.

This clone was observed a few times. The chain couples TRBV14 to TRBJ2-7; tentatively, D is TRBD2 (5 bases). V lost 0 bases, J lost 3 bases, and 12 bases lay in between. CDR3 length equals 15 residues. Germline values: CDR1 SGHDN, CDR2 FVKESK. The CDR3 here is CASSQEGGGLYEQYF. The DNA for the CDR3 is TGTGCCAGCAGCCAAGAAGGCGGAGGCCTCTACGAGCAGTACTTC.

This chain uses TRBV6-5 with TRBJ2-5; tentatively, D is TRBD2 (6 bases). This CDR3 has 14 amino acids. Trimming stripped 2 bases from V and 3 bases from J, with 10 bases between. The germline gives CDR1 MNHEY, CDR2 SVGAGI. The CDR3 reads CASSYGGIEETQYF. The CDR3 DNA reads as TGTGCCAGCAGTTACGGGGGGATCGAAGAGACCCAGTACTTC.

The chain links TRBV11-2 to TRBJ1-1, with 7 bases that match TRBD1. The V gene's germline CDR1 is SGHAT and CDR2 FQNNGV. With 3 bases clipped from V and 0 bases from J, the junction kept 4 bases outside the gene matches. The CDR3 loop spans 15 amino acids. CDR3: CASSFEGQMNTEAFF. CDR3 DNA: TGTGCCAGCAGCTTCGAGGGACAGATGAACACTGAAGCTTTCTTT.

This clone was seen just once. One end of the junction fails to match germline, which may point to a read error. The gene calls are TRBV10-3 and TRBJ2-7, with a weak D call TRBD2 (5 bases). The CDR3 runs 13 residues. Germline CDR1 and CDR2: ENHRY and SYGVKD. CDR3 sequence (DNA): TGTGCCATCAGGGAGTACCGGGGCTACGAGCAGTACTTC. It encodes CAIREYRGYEQYF.

This clone has only one observation. The rearrangement uses TRBV28 and TRBJ2-2, with a weak D call TRBD2 (5 bases). Germline assignment: CDR1 MDHEN and CDR2 SYDVKM. CDR3 length equals 14 residues. Trimming cost V 10 bases and J 6 bases, with 18 bases left between them. In DNA form, the CDR3 reads TGTGCCACCTCGCACCAGCCCGGGGCCGGGGAGCTGTTTTTT. Translating gives CATSHQPGAGELFF.

The chain links TRBV10-2 to TRBJ2-1; TRBD1 might be the D (5 bases). The germline V gene has CDR1 WSHSY and CDR2 SAAADI. V lost 8 bases to trimming and J lost 1 base, with 21 bases between them. The CDR3 covers 17 residues. The DNA for the CDR3 is TGCGCCAGCGTTCCCACCGACCGGACAAAATCCTACAATGAGCAGTTCTTC. The encoded protein is CASVPTDRTKSYNEQFF.